The rows below give T cell receptor beta chains drawn from one sample of a study of blood T cell repertoires in COVID-19. Repertoires were generated with immunoSEQ multiplex PCR, while TCRdb's copy carries only in-frame clones and drops some. The sample carries about 300,000 clones, more than 75% recorded once. Specimen: PBMCs or T cells enriched from blood (not recorded which). The source is a man aged 30 to 45 who had recovered from COVID-19. CDR3s include the opening cysteine and the closing phenylalanine or tryptophan. A D gene is named only where the DNA matches it firmly. Size values are once, few and many counts, or a class for expanded clones, and some rows have none.

TRBD2	TRBV11-3	-	TRBJ2-7	CASSHTSGPSYEQYF	TGTGCCAGCAGCCACACTAGCGGTCCCTCCTACGAGCAGTACTTC
TRBD1	TRBV19	-	TRBJ1-5	CASSPDRAGNQPQHF	TGTGCCAGTAGTCCGGACAGGGCAGGGAATCAGCCCCAGCATTTT
TRBD1	TRBV7-2	-	TRBJ2-7	CASTLTGQGNRQYF	TGTGCCAGCACCCTCACGGGACAGGGGAACCGGCAGTACTTC
-	TRBV12-5	-	TRBJ2-3	CAPARRRLDTQYF	TGTGCCCCCGCCCGTCGGAGACTTGATACGCAGTATTTT
-	TRBV27	-	TRBJ2-7	CASSLVPASEGYEQYF	TGTGCCAGCAGTTTAGTTCCGGCATCCGAGGGATACGAGCAGTACTTC
-	TRBV11-2	-	TRBJ2-3	CASSLMAGTTDTQYF	TGTGCCAGCAGCCTAATGGCGGGTACCACAGATACGCAGTATTTT
TRBD2	TRBV7-9	-	TRBJ2-3	CASSRLAGGPDTQYF	TGTGCCAGCAGCCGCCTGGCGGGGGGCCCTGATACGCAGTATTTT
-	TRBV19	-	TRBJ2-7	CASSIGQGTYEQYF	TGTGCCAGTAGTATCGGCCAGGGGACCTACGAGCAGTACTTC
-	TRBV14	-	TRBJ1-2	CASSETSTWDYGYTF	TGTGCCAGCAGTGAAACTAGTACGTGGGACTATGGCTACACCTTC
TRBD1	TRBV19	few	TRBJ2-1	CASRRQGKAYNEQFF	TGTGCCAGTAGGCGACAGGGGAAAGCCTACAATGAGCAGTTCTTC
TRBD2	TRBV9	-	TRBJ2-1	CASSVVSGGLRVDEQFF	TGTGCCAGCAGCGTAGTTAGCGGGGGCCTGAGGGTGGATGAGCAGTTCTTC
-	TRBV5-4	few	TRBJ1-2	CASSLQGNGYTF	TGTGCCAGCAGCTTACAGGGAAATGGCTACACCTTC
-	TRBV10-3	-	TRBJ2-2	CAISPGADTGELFF	TGTGCCATCAGCCCGGGAGCCGACACCGGGGAGCTGTTTTTT
-	TRBV2	-	TRBJ2-7	CAGSEGSGKEYF	TGTGCCGGCAGTGAAGGCTCAGGGAAGGAGTACTTC
TRBD1	TRBV2	-	TRBJ1-2	CASSGRVGQGTYGYTF	TGTGCCAGCAGTGGGAGGGTAGGACAGGGGACCTATGGCTACACCTTC
-	TRBV28	few	TRBJ1-2	CASSHNRDGYTF	TGTGCCAGCAGTCACAACAGGGACGGCTACACCTTC
-	TRBV19	-	TRBJ1-5	CASRDGDSNQPQHF	TGTGCCAGTAGAGACGGAGATAGCAATCAGCCCCAGCATTTT
TRBD2	TRBV5-1	-	TRBJ2-5	CASSSGRGGETQYF	TGCGCCAGCTCTAGCGGGAGAGGCGGGGAGACCCAGTACTTC
-	TRBV11-2	-	TRBJ1-2	CASSPQSAGLLYGYTF	TGTGCCAGCAGCCCGCAGTCGGCAGGACTCCTATATGGCTACACCTTC
-	TRBV6-5	-	TRBJ1-1	CASWDIVNTEAFF	TGTGCCAGCTGGGACATTGTGAACACTGAAGCTTTCTTT
TRBD1	TRBV4-2	-	TRBJ2-7	CASSQPGQGRYEQYF	TGTGCCAGCAGCCAACCGGGACAGGGGCGCTACGAGCAGTACTTC
TRBD2	TRBV18	-	TRBJ2-1	CASSPGGRAYNEQFF	TGTGCCAGCTCACCGGGCGGGAGGGCCTATAATGAGCAGTTCTTC
-	TRBV3-1/TRBV3-2	-	TRBJ2-5	CASILHPSRGETQYF	TGTGCCAGCATCCTGCACCCCTCACGCGGGGAGACCCAGTACTTC
TRBD1	TRBV9	-	TRBJ2-6	CASSVPPGQGAPGANVLTF	TGTGCCAGCAGCGTACCCCCGGGACAGGGGGCCCCTGGGGCCAACGTCCTGACTTTC
-	TRBV6-1	-	TRBJ2-5	CASSDTLQGEETQYF	TGTGCCAGCAGTGACACCTTACAGGGAGAAGAGACCCAGTACTTC
-	TRBV5-6	-	TRBJ1-1	CASSSHGGAGTEAFF	TGTGCCAGCAGCTCCCATGGGGGCGCCGGAACTGAAGCTTTCTTT
TRBD1	TRBV30	-	TRBJ1-2	CAWGTGYYGYTF	TGTGCCTGGGGGACAGGGTACTATGGCTACACCTTC
-	TRBV19	-	TRBJ1-2	CAVGQGYGYTF	TGCGCGGTCGGGCAGGGGTATGGCTACACCTTC
TRBD1	TRBV24-1	-	TRBJ2-2	CATSGPGQHSGTGELFF	TGTGCCACCAGTGGCCCGGGACAGCATTCAGGGACCGGGGAGCTGTTTTTT
TRBD2	TRBV10-3	-	TRBJ2-3	CAISVMSGSADTQYF	TGTGCCATCAGTGTAATGAGCGGGAGTGCAGATACGCAGTATTTT
TRBD1	TRBV4-2	few	TRBJ1-6	CASSPFPSGTDYNSPLHF	TGTGCCAGCAGCCCGTTTCCTTCCGGGACAGACTATAATTCACCCCTCCACTTT
-	TRBV20-1	-	TRBJ2-1	CSASQGGVRNEQFF	TGCAGTGCTAGTCAGGGGGGCGTTCGCAATGAGCAGTTCTTC
-	TRBV2	-	TRBJ2-3	CASSELVFTDTQYF	TGTGCCAGCAGTGAATTAGTCTTCACAGATACGCAGTATTTT
-	TRBV7-9	-	TRBJ2-7	CASSPLRAYEQYF	TGTGCCAGCAGCCCGTTGAGGGCCTACGAGCAGTACTTC
-	TRBV12-1	-	TRBJ1-1	CASSFASGGPEAFF	TGTGCCAGCAGCTTTGCCTCAGGGGGCCCTGAAGCTTTCTTT
TRBD1	TRBV10-3	-	TRBJ1-2	CAISETGGNYGYTF	TGTGCCATCAGCGAAACAGGGGGAAACTATGGCTACACCTTC
-	TRBV3-1/TRBV3-2	few	TRBJ1-1	CASSPAATNTEAFF	TGTGCCAGCAGCCCTGCGGCCACCAACACTGAAGCTTTCTTT
-	TRBV10-3	-	TRBJ1-4	CAITNGNEKLFF	TGTGCCATCACCAACGGGAATGAAAAACTGTTTTTT
TRBD1	TRBV27	-	TRBJ2-7	CASSTGGIYEQYF	TGTGCCAGCTCCACAGGGGGTATCTACGAGCAGTACTTC
-	TRBV27	-	TRBJ1-2	CASSLSRVDGYTF	TGTGCCAGCAGTTTATCGCGTGTTGATGGCTACACCTTC
-	TRBV27	few	TRBJ1-2	CASSTTISGGYTF	TGTGCCAGCAGTACGACGATATCCGGGGGCTACACCTTC
-	TRBV29-1	-	TRBJ2-7	CSVEAGEGRVYEQYF	TGCAGCGTTGAAGCGGGGGAAGGCCGAGTCTACGAGCAGTACTTC
-	TRBV28	-	TRBJ1-2	CASRQQGPINYGYTF	TGTGCCAGCAGGCAACAGGGACCGATTAACTATGGCTACACCTTC